The 12 T cell receptor beta chains given below trace back to one sample, sequenced in a study of control samples from healthy donors and cancer patients (dated by TCRdb to the early 2020s). The library was generated by the immunoSEQ multiplex PCR assay. Not all clones reach the TCRdb copy of this immuneACCESS table, which keeps in-frame sequences only. Checked studies attribute under half of the gap to unresolved V genes and leave the rest unexplained. For this sample there are approximately 100,000 clones; approximately 86% appear just once. 20% to 25% of the sample comes from the top ten. The sequenced sample consisted of blood. The receptors were gathered from a man aged 25 to 40 in good health.

There are a few counts of this clone. The V and J genes are TRBV6-1 and TRBJ1-2; D not resolved. V was trimmed by 2 bases and J by 14 bases, leaving 9 bases between them. This CDR3 is built from 10 residues. Germline CDR1 reads MNHNS; CDR2 reads SASEGT. The CDR3 sequence is CASSELFGTF. CDR3 sequence (DNA): TGTGCCAGCAGTGAATTGTTCGGGACCTTC.

V gene TRBV7-2 combines with J gene TRBJ2-3, with D possibly matching TRBD2 (6 bases). This CDR3 is built from 13 residues. Per the germline V gene, CDR1 is SGHTA and CDR2 is FQGNSA. Trimming shortened V by 1 base and J by 8 bases, and 10 bases separated the two germline ends. CDR3 sequence (DNA): TGTGCCAGCAGCTTAGGGGGGGTTATTACGCAGTATTTT. This encodes CASSLGGVITQYF.

This clone was detected only once. The chain employs TRBV11-2 and TRBJ2-3; D remains unclear. Deletions cut 1 base from V and 1 base from J, with 6 bases between. Germline CDR1 is SGHAT and CDR2 is FQNNGV. The CDR3 is 14 residues long. CDR3 sequence reads: CASSLGSGTDTQYF. CDR3 nucleotides: TGTGCCAGCAGCTTAGGGTCCGGCACAGATACGCAGTATTTT.

The V and J genes are TRBV15 and TRBJ1-4; D not certain. Per the germline V gene, CDR1 is LNHNV and CDR2 is YYDKDF (reference sequence). This CDR3 comprises 15 residues. The V end was cut by 0 bases, the J end by 3 bases, with 8 bases between. The CDR3 DNA is TGTGCCACCAGCAGAGAGCGGGGATCTAATGAAAAACTGTTTTTT. Protein: CATSRERGSNEKLFF. Together with reference TRBV15 and TRBJ1-4, the CDR3 gives the full variable domain: DAMVIQNPRYQVTQFGKPVTLSCSQTLNHNVMYWYQQKSSQAPKLLFHYYDKDFNNEADTPDNFQSRRPNTSFCFLDIRSPGLGDTAMYLCATSRERGSNEKLFFGSGTQLSVL.

J is TRBJ1-6 and V is TRBV19; no definite D call. Trimming pared 7 bases from V and 8 bases from J, leaving 15 bases between. Per the germline V gene, CDR1 is LNHDA and CDR2 is SQIVND (reference sequence). This CDR3 region has 14 residues. In DNA form, the CDR3 reads TGTGCCAGTACCGGGTCGCTGTCATATTCACCCCTCCACTTT. Its protein product is CASTGSLSYSPLHF. Full variable domain (remainder filled in from reference TRBV19 and TRBJ1-6): DGGITQSPKYLFRKEGQNVTLSCEQNLNHDAMYWYRQDPGQGLRLIYYSQIVNDFQKGDIAEGYSVSREKKESFPLTVTSAQKNPTAFYLCASTGSLSYSPLHFGNGTRLTVT.

This clone was found a few times. The J gene is TRBJ2-5, the V gene TRBV24-1, with D possibly being TRBD2 (5 bases). The CDR3 has 16 residues. Germline V gene sequence: CDR1 KGHDR, CDR2 SFDVKD. V lost 0 bases and J lost 0, with 10 bases in between. The DNA of the CDR3 is TGTGCCACCAGTGATTTGAAGGAGGAGGACCAAGAGACCCAGTACTTC. Protein: CATSDLKEEDQETQYF.

The chain is built from TRBV6-5 and TRBJ1-2; 11 nucleotides agree with TRBD1. The ends lost 7 bases at V and 5 bases at J; junction bases unmatched: 6. The germline gives CDR1 MNHEY, CDR2 SVGAGI. The CDR3 extends over 14 amino acids. In DNA, the CDR3 is TGTGCCAGCACCAACCGGGACAGGGGGTATGGCTACACCTTC. This encodes CASTNRDRGYGYTF.

This clone was counted a few times. The chain has TRBV5-1 and TRBJ1-2; perhaps TRBD1 as D (5 bases). The V end lost 0 bases, the J end lost 2 bases, and 17 bases lay between the germline ends. This CDR3 spans 17 amino acids. In germline, CDR1 is SGHRS, CDR2 YFSETQ. This CDR3 reads CASSLGLGDMRNYGYTF. The CDR3 bases are TGCGCCAGCAGCTTGGGTCTAGGGGATATGAGAAACTATGGCTACACCTTC.

The chain employs TRBV11-1 and TRBJ2-1; 11 nucleotides align to TRBD1. Looked up from germline, CDR1 is SGHAT and CDR2 is FQDESV (reference sequence). V shed 4 bases and J 6 bases; nucleotides not matched to a gene: 5. The CDR3 contains 15 residues. As DNA, the CDR3 is TGTGCCAGCAGCTGGGGACAGGGGGTGTTCAATGAGCAGTTCTTC. Its protein is CASSWGQGVFNEQFF.

This rearrangement joins TRBV5-4 to TRBJ1-2; D possibly corresponds to TRBD1 (6 bases). V lost 2 bases to trimming and J lost 4 bases, with 9 bases between them. The CDR3 is 13 amino acids. From germline, CDR1 is SGHNT and CDR2 YYREEE (reference sequence). The CDR3 loop is CASSFDRSYGYTF. CDR3 bases: TGTGCCAGCAGCTTTGACAGGAGCTATGGCTACACCTTC.

This clone was recorded once. DNA of the CDR3: TGTGCCAGCAGCGTAGCTTTCGGACAGGGGACCGACCAAGAGACCCAGTACTTC. It is translated as CASSVAFGQGTDQETQYF. V is TRBV9 and J is TRBJ2-5, with 9 bases lining up with TRBD1. The ends lost 0 bases at V and 0 bases at J; junction bases unmatched: 9. CDR3 length: 18 amino acids. Per germline, CDR1 SGDLS and CDR2 YYNGEE. The full variable domain, with the rest looked up from reference TRBV9 and TRBJ2-5, is DSGVTQTPKHLITATGQRVTLRCSPRSGDLSVYWYQQSLDQGLQFLIQYYNGEERAKGNILERFSAQQFPDLHSELNLSSLELGDSALYFCASSVAFGQGTDQETQYFGPGTRLLVL.

V and J are TRBV5-1 and TRBJ2-3; weak D call: TRBD1 (5 bases). V gave up 5 bases and J gave up 0 bases, with 10 bases separating them. The CDR3 has 14 amino acids. Germline CDR1 and CDR2: SGHRS and YFSETQ. Here the CDR3 DNA reads TGCGCCAGCAGGGAAGGGGCTAGCACAGATACGCAGTATTTT. Protein sequence: CASREGASTDTQYF.